This T cell receptor beta chain was identified during a study of blood T cell repertoires in COVID-19. Study at large: Acute-phase and convalescent COVID-19 samples originated in the United States, Italy and Spain. T cells, B-cell-depleted T cells, or PBMCs provided the cDNA or gDNA that served as material.

In the source study's methods: Amplification with reference gene primers provided the estimates of nucleated cell counts. Clones were sequenced by immunoSEQ multiplex PCR, and TCRdb holds only the in-frame ones, with some missing. V and J calls and clone size come straight from that table; D and trimming were deduced from the DNA. The table lists roughly 91,000 clones, 84% of them singletons. Per germline, CDR1 LNHDA and CDR2 SQIVND (reference sequence). Unmatched junction bases numbered 6, after V lost 5 bases and J lost 5 bases. The CDR3 extends over 15 amino acids. Sequencing input: peripheral blood. This clonotype was obtained from a man in his 70s with active or convalescent COVID-19. The chain has TRBV19 and TRBJ2-5; 12 nucleotides agree with TRBD2. CDR3 nucleotide sequence: TGTGCCAGTAGTCTCGGACTAGCGGGGTATGAGACCCAGTACTTC. Translated, it gives CASSLGLAGYETQYF.